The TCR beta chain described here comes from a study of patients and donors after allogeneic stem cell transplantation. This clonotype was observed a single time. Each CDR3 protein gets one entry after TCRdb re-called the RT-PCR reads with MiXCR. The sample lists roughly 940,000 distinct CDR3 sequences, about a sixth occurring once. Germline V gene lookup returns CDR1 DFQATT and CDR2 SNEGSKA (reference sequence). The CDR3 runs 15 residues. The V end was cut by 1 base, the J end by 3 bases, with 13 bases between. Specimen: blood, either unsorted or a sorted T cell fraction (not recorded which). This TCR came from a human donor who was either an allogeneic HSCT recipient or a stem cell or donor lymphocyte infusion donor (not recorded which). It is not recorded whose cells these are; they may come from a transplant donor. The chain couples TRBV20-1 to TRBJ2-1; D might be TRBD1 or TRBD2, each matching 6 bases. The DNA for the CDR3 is TGCAGTGCTAGAGTTCTCGGAGGGGGCTACAATGAGCAGTTCTTC. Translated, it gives CSARVLGGGYNEQFF.